Listed here are 24 T cell receptor beta chains from one sample, sequenced in a study of blood T cell repertoires in COVID-19. The assay was immunoSEQ multiplex PCR, and TCRdb's table has in-frame clones only and misses some. In the table there are approximately 480,000 clones, 75% to 90% of which are singletons. Sequenced: PBMCs or T cells enriched from blood (not recorded which). The origin of the receptors is a woman aged 18-29 years who had recovered from COVID-19.

The chain links TRBV5-1 to TRBJ2-5; 7 positions match TRBD2. Germline V gives CDR1 SGHRS, CDR2 YFSETQ. CDR3 length equals 13 residues. V lost 4 bases, J lost 2 bases, and 2 bases stayed unmatched. In nucleotides, the CDR3 is TGCGCCAGCAGCATCGGGAGGCAAGAGACCCAGTACTTC. Protein product: CASSIGRQETQYF.

The J gene is TRBJ2-2, the V gene TRBV5-1; possibly TRBD1 for D (5 bases). Germline-derived CDR1 and CDR2 are SGHRS and YFSETQ. The CDR3 is 15 residues long. Deletions cut 2 bases from V and 4 bases from J, with 12 bases between. The CDR3 nucleotides read TGCGCCAGCAGCTTTGGGGCCCTACTCACCGGGGAGCTGTTTTTT. Translated, it gives CASSFGALLTGELFF.

J is TRBJ1-3 and V is TRBV7-2; D may be TRBD1 (6 bases). The CDR3 consists of 15 residues. Germline-derived CDR1 and CDR2 are SGHTA and FQGNSA. V lost 1 base, J lost 8 bases, and 15 bases lay in between. CDR3 DNA sequence: TGTGCCAGCAGCTTAGTAGGGGGTTTCGGGGACACCATATATTTT. Its translation: CASSLVGGFGDTIYF.

The chain couples TRBV5-6 to TRBJ2-7; no reliable D call. V lost 1 base and J lost 5, with 10 bases in between. The CDR3 runs to 13 residues. Germline assignment: CDR1 SGHDT and CDR2 YYEEEE. CDR3 sequence (DNA): TGTGCCAGCAGCTTGACCGTCCGGGACGAGCAGTACTTC. As protein: CASSLTVRDEQYF.

The chain uses TRBV10-3 and TRBJ2-7, with unresolved D. Between the trimmed V and J ends, which lost 10 bases and 2 bases, there was a span of 12 bases. The CDR3 has 12 residues. The germline CDR1 and CDR2 sequences are ENHRY and SYGVKD. The CDR3 reads CATLDTTYEQYF. DNA for the CDR3: TGTGCCACTCTCGACACCACCTACGAGCAGTACTTC.

V usage is TRBV18 and J usage is TRBJ2-6; D perhaps matches TRBD1 (5 bases). V dropped 3 bases and J dropped 0 bases, with 12 bases sitting between them. From germline, CDR1 is KGHSH and CDR2 LQKENI. This CDR3 has 17 residues. The CDR3 nucleotides are TGTGCCAGCTCACCTATGGACATATCCTCTGGGGCCAACGTCCTGACTTTC. Translation: CASSPMDISSGANVLTF.

The chain recombines TRBV3-1 (or the pseudogene TRBV3-2) with TRBJ2-7, with D possibly being TRBD1 (6 bases). V was trimmed by 1 base and J by 4 bases, leaving 14 bases between them. CDR3 length: 15 amino acids. Germline lookup yields CDR1 LGHDT and CDR2 YNNKEL (reference sequence). In nucleotides, the CDR3 is TGTGCCAGCAGCCAAGGGGCAGGGGAAGGGTACGAGCAGTACTTC. Translating it yields CASSQGAGEGYEQYF.

The rearrangement links TRBV7-9 to TRBJ2-5, with a possible D match to TRBD1 (6 bases). This CDR3 contains 16 residues. Germline CDR1 and CDR2: SEHNR and FQNEAQ (reference sequence). V lost 1 base and J lost 0, with 12 bases in between. The CDR3 is CASSLGGRAHQETQYF. The DNA for the CDR3 is TGTGCCAGCAGCTTAGGGGGGCGGGCCCACCAAGAGACCCAGTACTTC.

V is TRBV12-3 or TRBV12-4 and J is TRBJ1-5, with a weak D call TRBD1 (5 bases). V was pared by 1 base and J by 9 bases, with 7 bases between. This CDR3 spans 12 amino acids. The CDR3 here is CASSLEGRPQHF. The CDR3 coding sequence is TGTGCCAGCAGTTTAGAGGGGCGGCCCCAGCATTTT.

V is TRBV3-1 (or the pseudogene TRBV3-2) and J is TRBJ2-2; 9 positions match TRBD2. The V gene's germline CDR1 is LGHDT and CDR2 YNNKEL (reference sequence). The CDR3 is 16 amino acids. V shed 4 bases, J shed 7 bases, and the junction held 10 bases outside the gene matches. CDR3 in amino acids: CASSRPGTSPYGELFF. The CDR3 bases are TGTGCCAGCAGCCGCCCAGGGACTAGCCCCTACGGGGAGCTGTTTTTT.

The CDR3 region is CASRYTGGREAFF. CDR3 nucleotides: TGTGCCAGCAGGTATACAGGGGGCCGTGAAGCTTTCTTT. The V and J genes are TRBV12-3 or TRBV12-4 and TRBJ1-1, with 9 positions matching TRBD1. V lost 6 bases to trimming and J lost 7 bases; unmatched junction nucleotides: 6. CDR3 length: 13 residues.

The J gene is TRBJ2-5, the V gene TRBV5-1; 7 nucleotides line up with TRBD1. Germline V gene lookup returns CDR1 SGHRS and CDR2 YFSETQ. V gave up 5 bases and J gave up 1 base; unmatched junction bases: 5. This CDR3 is built from 14 residues. The CDR3 coding sequence is TGCGCCAGCAGAGGGGGCTCAGGCCAAGAGACCCAGTACTTC. It codes for CASRGGSGQETQYF.

The rearrangement uses TRBV28 and TRBJ2-5; D possibly corresponds to TRBD1 (6 bases). This CDR3 is built from 14 residues. From germline, CDR1 is MDHEN and CDR2 SYDVKM. Deletions cut 6 bases from V and 2 bases from J, with 13 bases between. In DNA, the CDR3 is TGTGCCAGCAGCCGAGACAGGTTTCAAGAGACCCAGTACTTC. Translating gives CASSRDRFQETQYF. The entire variable domain, with the rest obtained from reference TRBV28 and TRBJ2-5, is as follows: DVKVTQSSRYLVKRTGEKVFLECVQDMDHENMFWYRQDPGLGLRLIYFSYDVKMKEKGDIPEGYSVSREKKERFSLILESASTNQTSMYLCASSRDRFQETQYFGPGTRLLVL.

DNA of the CDR3: TGTGCCACCGCAGACCGGGACAGGAAAGAGACCCAGTACTTC. Residues: CATADRDRKETQYF. The chain couples TRBV15 to TRBJ2-5; 8 nucleotides agree with TRBD1. Trimming at V came to 8 bases and at J to 3 bases, leaving 8 bases not matched to a gene. The germline CDR1 and CDR2 sequences are LNHNV and YYDKDF (reference sequence). The CDR3 has 14 residues.

The CDR3 protein is CASIPSQAPNGYTF. Here the CDR3 DNA reads TGTGCCAGCATCCCGAGTCAGGCCCCAAATGGCTACACCTTC. The chain links TRBV3-1 (or the pseudogene TRBV3-2) to TRBJ1-2; no clear D. V was pared by 7 bases and J by 6 bases, with 18 bases between. From germline, CDR1 is LGHDT and CDR2 YNNKEL (reference sequence). This CDR3 region has 14 residues.

With respect to this clone: Within the sample, other DNA sequences also encode this same CDR3. The chain is built from TRBV6-5 and TRBJ1-6; D remains unclear. The CDR3 has 12 amino acids. Germline CDR1 is MNHEY and CDR2 is SVGAGI. V gave up 5 bases and J gave up 7 bases, with 6 bases separating them. CDR3 in DNA: TGTGCCAGCAGTCAGATAAATTCACCCCTCCACTTT. Encoded protein: CASSQINSPLHF.

This chain links TRBV6-5 with TRBJ1-2; 8 positions agree with TRBD1. The J segment lost 8 bases and the V segment lost 6 bases, leaving 8 bases of the junction unmatched. The CDR3 totals 13 residues. Germline CDR1 is MNHEY and CDR2 is SVGAGI. The CDR3 sequence is CASRLTGVSGYTF. As DNA, the CDR3 is TGTGCCAGCAGGTTGACAGGGGTGAGCGGCTACACCTTC.

The chain uses TRBV2 and TRBJ2-7, with D possibly matching TRBD1 (5 bases). Germline CDR1 reads SNHLY; CDR2 reads FYNNEI. V dropped 5 bases and J dropped 4 bases, with 15 bases sitting between them. CDR3 length: 14 residues. CDR3 bases: TGTGCCAGCAGTCCAGGGTGGGCGCCTTACGAGCAGTACTTC. The encoded protein is CASSPGWAPYEQYF.

The chain carries TRBV12-3 or TRBV12-4 and TRBJ1-2, with a possible D match to TRBD1 (5 bases). This CDR3 comprises 12 residues. V lost 7 bases and J 5 bases, leaving 11 bases between the germline ends. Written as DNA, the CDR3 is TGTGCCAGCACTACCCAGGGATATGGCTACACCTTC. This translates into CASTTQGYGYTF.

V is TRBV3-1 (or the pseudogene TRBV3-2) and J is TRBJ2-5, with a weak D call TRBD2 (6 bases). Looked up from germline, CDR1 is LGHDT and CDR2 is YNNKEL (reference sequence). Trimming took 2 bases from V and 5 from J, leaving 12 bases between them. This CDR3 region has 14 residues. Here the CDR3 DNA reads TGTGCCAGCAGCCAAACTCGCGGAGGGGAGACCCAGTACTTC. This translates into CASSQTRGGETQYF.

The V call is TRBV10-1, the J call TRBJ2-6, with TRBD2 identical over 9 bases. Germline assignment: CDR1 WNHNN and CDR2 SYGVQD (reference sequence). This CDR3 has 17 amino acids. V was clipped by 11 bases and J by 2 bases; unmatched bases: 13. The DNA for the CDR3 is TGCGCCTCCGCGGGGGGGAAAACTGCCACTGGGGCCAACGTCCTGACTTTC. Protein: CASAGGKTATGANVLTF.

Concerning this clone itself: One end of the junction does not line up with germline, which may come from a read error. The genes are TRBV12-3 or TRBV12-4 and TRBJ2-5; a possible D gene is TRBD2 (6 bases). There are 13 residues in the CDR3. DNA for the CDR3: TGTGCCACCAGTACGGGGGAGCAAGAGACCCAGTACTTC. Translated, it gives CATSTGEQETQYF.

The chain couples TRBV30 to TRBJ2-2; 9 bases line up with TRBD1. CDR1 is GTSNPN, CDR2 SVGIG, per germline (reference sequence). This CDR3 spans 15 amino acids. With V trimmed by 7 bases and J by 5 bases, 11 bases remained unmatched. The CDR3: CAFLGQGLVTGELFF. The CDR3 bases are TGTGCCTTCCTAGGACAGGGGTTAGTAACCGGGGAGCTGTTTTTT.

The count of this clone is one. This chain uses TRBV9 with TRBJ1-4, with D uncertain. The ends were cut back, 0 bases at V and 5 bases at J, with 8 bases in the middle. The CDR3 sequence is 14 residues long. Per the germline V gene, CDR1 is SGDLS and CDR2 is YYNGEE. The CDR3 region has the DNA TGTGCCAGCAGCGTAGGTCCACTGAATGAAAAACTGTTTTTT. This codes for CASSVGPLNEKLFF.